Following are 19 T cell receptor beta chains from one sample sequenced in a study of T-cell memory formation after mild COVID-19. TCRdb re-called the 5' RACE reads through MiXCR, storing one row per CDR3 protein. Counted here are approximately 250,000 distinct CDR3 sequences, roughly 15% occurring once; the ten biggest clones make up roughly 22%. Source material: PBMCs or a T cell subset sorted from them (not recorded which). These receptors were collected from a man younger than 35 who had mild COVID-19 (a few samples of this study predate the infection). Cell type and time point are not known.

The V and J genes are TRBV6-2 or TRBV6-3 and TRBJ2-3, with 8 bases fitting TRBD1. Trimming cost V 5 bases and J 7 bases; bases outside gene matches: 8. This CDR3 has 14 residues. Germline CDR1 and CDR2: MNHEY and SVGEGT. The CDR3 region has the DNA TGTGCCAGCAGTCCGGGACAGGTTGCACATACGCAGTATTTT. Translated, it gives CASSPGQVAHTQYF.

The chain carries TRBV15 and TRBJ1-2; no clear D gene. V lost 0 bases to trimming and J lost 2 bases, with 10 bases between them. The CDR3 totals 15 residues. The V gene's germline CDR1 is LNHNV and CDR2 YYDKDF (reference sequence). CDR3 protein: CATSRDLGGNYGYTF. CDR3 nucleotides: TGTGCCACCAGCAGAGATCTAGGAGGGAACTATGGCTACACCTTC.

V is TRBV6-4 and J is TRBJ1-5; 8 bases line up with TRBD1. Germline-derived CDR1 and CDR2 are MRHNA and SNTAGT. With V trimmed by 6 bases and J by 7 bases, 5 bases remained unmatched. The CDR3 totals 13 residues. CDR3 in DNA: TGTGCCAGCAGGGACAGGGAGGGCCAGCCCCAGCATTTT. It yields the protein CASRDREGQPQHF.

The chain couples TRBV4-3 to TRBJ2-1; D is ambiguous. Trimming cost V 1 base and J 3 bases, with 7 bases left between them. CDR3 length equals 14 residues. Per germline, CDR1 LGHNA and CDR2 YSLEER. The CDR3 sequence: CASSQGTYYNEQFF. As DNA, the CDR3 is TGCGCCAGCAGCCAAGGGACCTACTACAATGAGCAGTTCTTC.

The sample holds a few counts of this clonotype. The chain joins TRBV4-2 to TRBJ2-2; 8 positions match TRBD1. Germline CDR1 LGHNA, CDR2 YNFKEQ. The CDR3 totals 14 residues. CDR3 amino acids: CASTGGLVGGELFF. The CDR3 DNA is TGTGCATCCACAGGGGGACTGGTCGGCGGGGAGCTGTTTTTT.

J is TRBJ2-3 and V is TRBV18, with D possibly being TRBD2 (6 bases). Looked up from germline, CDR1 is KGHSH and CDR2 is LQKENI. The CDR3 totals 15 residues. V lost 3 bases and J 5 bases, leaving 15 bases between the germline ends. The CDR3 sequence is CASSPPGVRGDTQYF. In nucleotides, the CDR3 is TGTGCCAGCTCACCTCCCGGGGTGCGGGGAGATACGCAGTATTTT.

The chain is built from TRBV28 and TRBJ1-5; tentatively, D is TRBD1 (6 bases). Germline CDR1 MDHEN, CDR2 SYDVKM. With 10 bases removed from V and 6 bases from J, the gap between germline ends came to 19 bases. This CDR3 is built from 14 residues. This chain's CDR3 is CATGGWGGGQPQHF. CDR3 bases: TGTGCCACCGGAGGGTGGGGAGGGGGTCAGCCCCAGCATTTT.

This clonotype showed up many times. Here the CDR3 reads CASSWGDQNTEAFF. For the CDR3, the DNA is TGTGCCAGCTCCTGGGGGGACCAGAACACTGAAGCTTTCTTT. This chain connects TRBV27 to TRBJ1-1, with D tentatively TRBD1 (5 bases). This CDR3 contains 14 residues. V was trimmed by 8 bases and J by 1 base, leaving 14 bases between them. CDR1 and CDR2 from the germline V gene are MNHEY and SMNVEV (reference sequence).

This clonotype was seen more than once but under ten times. The V and J genes are TRBV7-8 and TRBJ2-3; TRBD1 is a possible D gene (6 bases). V was cut by 1 base and J by 2 bases, with 10 bases left in between. The CDR3 extends over 15 amino acids. Germline CDR1 reads SGHVS; CDR2 reads FQNEAQ. The CDR3 region has the DNA TGTGCCAGCAGCTTAGGAGGACAGACCACAGATACGCAGTATTTT. It is translated as CASSLGGQTTDTQYF.

This clonotype has just a few counts. The rearrangement joins TRBV10-3 to TRBJ1-2; 7 positions agree with TRBD1. J was trimmed by 4 bases and V by 7 bases; bases with no gene match: 9. CDR3 length: 14 amino acids. The germline CDR1 and CDR2 sequences are ENHRY and SYGVKD. CDR3: CAIMGDSLLYGYTF. CDR3 nucleotide sequence: TGTGCCATCATGGGGGACAGTCTACTCTATGGCTACACCTTC.

The genes are TRBV14 and TRBJ2-1; no reliable D call. V lost 4 bases and J 3 bases, leaving 10 bases between the germline ends. CDR1 SGHDN and CDR2 FVKESK come from the germline V gene. CDR3 length: 14 amino acids. The CDR3 reads CASSPSGIYNEQFF. The CDR3 DNA follows: TGTGCCAGCAGCCCATCGGGTATCTACAATGAGCAGTTCTTC.

This chain connects TRBV7-2 to TRBJ2-2, with TRBD2 matching 11 bases. Germline lookup yields CDR1 SGHTA and CDR2 FQGNSA. Trimming cost V 6 bases and J 1 base; bases outside gene matches: 7. The CDR3 is made up of 17 amino acids. The CDR3 DNA follows: TGTGCCAGCAGGGCTAGCGGGGGGCTCCTGAACACCGGGGAGCTGTTTTTT. Protein sequence: CASRASGGLLNTGELFF.

A few counts support this clonotype. The V call is TRBV4-2, the J call TRBJ2-1; D gene uncertain. The CDR3 has 16 residues. Trimming pared 0 bases from V and 6 bases from J, leaving 15 bases between. The germline CDR1 and CDR2 sequences are LGHNA and YNFKEQ. CDR3 nucleotides: TGTGCCAGCAGCCAAGAGAATTTGGTAGCATCCAATGAGCAGTTCTTC. This translates into CASSQENLVASNEQFF.

This chain links TRBV2 with TRBJ2-7; a possible D gene is TRBD2 (5 bases). V dropped 6 bases and J dropped 0 bases, with 9 bases sitting between them. CDR1 is SNHLY and CDR2 is FYNNEI in the germline V gene. The CDR3 extends over 13 amino acids. In DNA, the CDR3 is TGTGCCAGCAGGGAGGCAACCTCCTACGAGCAGTACTTC. It yields the protein CASREATSYEQYF.

The V gene is TRBV5-1, the J gene TRBJ1-1; D perhaps matches TRBD1 (5 bases). The CDR3 contains 15 residues. Germline V lookup: CDR1 SGHRS, CDR2 YFSETQ. V lost 0 bases and J 1 base, leaving 10 bases between the germline ends. CDR3 sequence reads: CASSLAPDTNTEAFF. In DNA form, the CDR3 reads TGCGCCAGCAGCTTGGCCCCGGACACGAACACTGAAGCTTTCTTT.

This clonotype showed up just a few times. The chain couples TRBV7-9 to TRBJ1-5, with D possibly matching TRBD1 (5 bases). CDR1 and CDR2 (germline): SEHNR, FQNEAQ (reference sequence). V lost 3 bases to trimming and J lost 4 bases, with 10 bases between them. The CDR3 is 14 residues long. CDR3: CASSFQGLNQPQHF. CDR3 DNA sequence: TGTGCCAGCAGCTTTCAGGGACTGAATCAGCCCCAGCATTTT.

This clonotype came up a few times. The chain joins TRBV2 to TRBJ2-7; weak D call: TRBD1 (6 bases). CDR1 is SNHLY and CDR2 is FYNNEI in the germline V gene. V lost 8 bases and J 9 bases, leaving 17 bases between the germline ends. CDR3 size: 12 residues. Here the CDR3 reads CASYGTPPGQYF. DNA of the CDR3: TGTGCCAGCTATGGGACACCTCCAGGGCAGTACTTC.

The rearrangement links TRBV4-3 to TRBJ2-1; 7 bases match TRBD1. The CDR3 runs 15 residues. V dropped 0 bases and J dropped 5; count of bases not matched to a gene: 4. The germline V gene has CDR1 LGHNA and CDR2 YSLEER. The CDR3 spells CASSQEGQTNNEQFF. The CDR3 nucleotides read TGCGCCAGCAGCCAAGAGGGACAGACAAACAATGAGCAGTTCTTC.

The rearrangement uses TRBV9 and TRBJ2-2, with 11 bases identical to TRBD2. Trimming took 3 bases from V and 2 from J; bases not matched to a gene: 9. Germline V gene sequence: CDR1 SGDLS, CDR2 YYNGEE. CDR3 length: 18 amino acids. The chain's CDR3 is CASSESASGGTNTGELFF. The CDR3 nucleotides are TGTGCCAGCAGCGAAAGTGCTAGCGGGGGGACCAACACCGGGGAGCTGTTTTTT. Filled out from reference TRBV9 and TRBJ2-2, the complete variable domain reads DSGVTQTPKHLITATGQRVTLRCSPRSGDLSVYWYQQSLDQGLQFLIQYYNGEERAKGNILERFSAQQFPDLHSELNLSSLELGDSALYFCASSESASGGTNTGELFFGEGSRLTVL.